These 26 T cell receptor beta chains were sequenced from one sample in a study of T cells in Graves' hyperthyroidism and ophthalmopathy. Template material for amplifying TCR beta CDR3 regions consisted of RNA transcripts. HTBI primers were employed in a first-round RT-PCR of the TCR CDR3. Each CDR3 protein gets one entry after TCRdb re-called the multiplex PCR reads with MiXCR. This sample has roughly 500,000 distinct CDR3 sequences, with approximately 24% found just once. Specimen: blood. Receptors were obtained from a woman in her 30s with Graves' ophthalmopathy.

Many counts were recorded for this clonotype. The rearrangement links TRBV10-3 to TRBJ1-1; D is ambiguous. The CDR3 is 13 amino acids. V was pared by 6 bases and J by 3 bases, with 11 bases between. CDR1 ENHRY and CDR2 SYGVKD come from the germline V gene. CDR3 loop: CAISASRDTEAFF. The CDR3, as DNA: TGTGCCATCAGCGCTTCACGGGACACTGAAGCTTTCTTT.

This clonotype has more than one count but fewer than ten. The V gene is TRBV6-1, the J gene TRBJ1-1; D not resolved. Per germline, CDR1 MNHNS and CDR2 SASEGT. The CDR3 has 12 residues. V shed 6 bases and J shed 5 bases, with 10 bases lying between them. The CDR3 here is CASRVPWTEAFF. The CDR3, as DNA: TGTGCCAGCAGGGTCCCTTGGACTGAAGCTTTCTTT.

This clonotype showed up many times. This chain uses TRBV7-3 with TRBJ1-1; the D is unclear. The V gene lost 2 bases and the J gene lost 0 bases, with 10 bases spanning the gap. CDR3 length: 15 amino acids. Germline assignment: CDR1 SGHTA and CDR2 FQGTGA. CDR3 bases: TGTGCCAGCAGCTTAGATGGAGTCATGAACACTGAAGCTTTCTTT. It translates to CASSLDGVMNTEAFF.

The J gene is TRBJ2-5, the V gene TRBV19; 7 bases line up with TRBD1. Germline V gene sequence: CDR1 LNHDA, CDR2 SQIVND (reference sequence). This CDR3 is 15 amino acids long. The ends lost 3 bases at V and 6 bases at J; junction bases unmatched: 10. The CDR3 DNA sequence: TGTGCCAGTAGTATCCAATTAGGGGGCGCAAAGACCCAGTACTTC. It codes for CASSIQLGGAKTQYF.

The sample holds many counts of this clonotype. The rearrangement joins TRBV20-1 to TRBJ2-5, with TRBD1 identical over 9 bases. There are 16 residues in the CDR3. V trimming: 6 bases; J trimming: 0 bases; junction bases outside the gene matches: 11. CDR1 and CDR2 from the germline V gene are DFQATT and SNEGSKA (reference sequence). CDR3 residues: CSAPKDRGSYQETQYF. CDR3 DNA sequence: TGCAGTGCCCCGAAGGACAGGGGCTCCTACCAAGAGACCCAGTACTTC.

The genes are TRBV12-3 or TRBV12-4 and TRBJ1-1; TRBD1 agrees at 8 bases. The CDR3 has 13 amino acids. V lost 6 bases and J lost 5; bases outside the gene matches: 5. For the CDR3, the DNA is TGTGCCAGCAGACCTAGACAGGGGACTGAAGCTTTCTTT. Translated: CASRPRQGTEAFF.

This clonotype has just a few counts. The chain links TRBV11-2 to TRBJ1-2; perhaps TRBD1 as D (5 bases). Per the germline V gene, CDR1 is SGHAT and CDR2 is FQNNGV. There are 17 residues in the CDR3. The V gene lost 4 bases and the J gene lost 3 bases, with 21 bases spanning the gap. The CDR3 protein is CASSSTAVGVPHYGYTF. In DNA, the CDR3 is TGTGCCAGCAGCTCGACGGCAGTGGGGGTGCCCCACTATGGCTACACCTTC.

The chain is built from TRBV2 and TRBJ1-2, with D unclear. The ends were cut back, 8 bases at V and 2 bases at J, with 12 bases in the middle. In germline, CDR1 is SNHLY, CDR2 FYNNEI. The CDR3 totals 13 residues. The CDR3, as DNA: TGTGCCAGCTATCAGACGCCAAACTATGGCTACACCTTC. This translates into CASYQTPNYGYTF.

V and J are TRBV5-1 and TRBJ1-2, with unresolved D. The CDR3 covers 16 residues. The V and J ends lost 3 bases and 6 bases respectively, with 21 bases between them. From germline, CDR1 is SGHRS and CDR2 YFSETQ. The CDR3 protein is CASSSPGSVSGDGYTF. CDR3 DNA: TGCGCCAGCAGCTCCCCTGGGTCCGTTTCTGGCGATGGCTACACCTTC. Combining the CDR3 with reference TRBV5-1 and TRBJ1-2 gives the whole variable domain KAGVTQTPRYLIKTRGQQVTLSCSPISGHRSVSWYQQTPGQGLQFLFEYFSETQRNKGNFPGRFSGRQFSNSRSEMNVSTLELGDSALYLCASSSPGSVSGDGYTFGSGTRLTVV.

This clonotype was counted at least ten times. The J gene is TRBJ2-7, the V gene TRBV20-1, with D possibly called TRBD1 or TRBD2 (5 bases each). The CDR3 loop spans 12 amino acids. V was shortened by 7 bases and J by 2 bases, with 12 bases between the two germline ends. Germline V gives CDR1 DFQATT, CDR2 SNEGSKA (reference sequence). The CDR3 sequence is CSVDGDPYEQYF. The CDR3 region has the DNA TGCAGTGTGGACGGGGACCCCTACGAGCAGTACTTC.

The chain combines TRBV12-3 or TRBV12-4 with TRBJ2-7, with a tentative D call TRBD2 (5 bases). The CDR3 totals 13 residues. Trimming shortened V by 3 bases and J by 2 bases, and 8 bases separated the two germline ends. For the CDR3, the DNA is TGTGCCAGCAGTTTGATCGGGGCCTACGAGCAGTACGTC. This encodes CASSLIGAYEQYV.

The table lists this clonotype with many counts. The DNA for the CDR3 is TGTGCCAGCACCCCCGAAGCCGGGGGCTATGGCTACACCTTC. This translates into CASTPEAGGYGYTF. The J gene is TRBJ1-2, the V gene TRBV7-2, with D perhaps TRBD1 (5 bases). V was clipped by 7 bases and J by 4 bases, with 16 bases between them. The germline CDR1 and CDR2 sequences are SGHTA and FQGNSA. This CDR3 comprises 14 residues.

This clonotype has a count of ten or more. One end of the junction varies from germline; a read error may be responsible. The chain carries TRBV7-2 and TRBJ2-5; 11 bases line up with TRBD2. Germline loops: CDR1 SGHTA, CDR2 FQGNSA. This CDR3 comprises 15 residues. The CDR3 DNA follows: TGTGCCAGCAGGATAACTAGCGGGGGTGGAGAGATCCAGTACTTC. Translated: CASRITSGGGEIQYF. Full variable domain (missing parts from reference TRBV7-2 and TRBJ2-5): GAGVSQSPSNKVTEKGKDVELRCDPISGHTALYWYRQSLGQGLEFLIYFQGNSAPDKSGLPSDRFSAERTGGSVSTLTIQRTQQEDSAVYLCASRITSGGGEIQYFGPGTRLLVL.

This clonotype occurred once. The genes are TRBV7-3 and TRBJ1-2, with TRBD1 as a possible D gene (5 bases). Germline lookup yields CDR1 SGHTA and CDR2 FQGTGA. Trimming pared 2 bases from V and 0 bases from J, leaving 10 bases between. The CDR3 is 15 amino acids. Here the CDR3 reads CASSLDSWSNYGYTF. The CDR3 nucleotides are TGTGCCAGCAGCTTAGACAGTTGGTCTAACTATGGCTACACCTTC.

This clonotype was counted only a few times. This chain uses TRBV11-1 with TRBJ1-3, with D hard to call. From germline, CDR1 is SGHAT and CDR2 FQDESV (reference sequence). The CDR3 has 16 amino acids. V gave up 2 bases and J gave up 3 bases, with 14 bases separating them. CDR3 sequence reads: CASSLPGLIDGNTIYF. In DNA, the CDR3 is TGTGCCAGCAGCTTACCAGGCCTCATCGATGGAAACACCATATATTTT.

This sequence joins TRBV6-1 and TRBJ2-5, with a weak D call TRBD1 (6 bases). Trimming pared 5 bases from V and 5 bases from J, leaving 12 bases between. The CDR3 loop spans 13 amino acids. Germline CDR1 is MNHNS and CDR2 is SASEGT. In DNA, the CDR3 is TGTGCCAGCAGTAGGGGGACAATGGAGACCCAGTACTTC. Residues: CASSRGTMETQYF.

This clonotype was seen ten or more times. This sequence joins TRBV27 and TRBJ1-2; no reliable D call. Trimming took 3 bases from V and 8 from J, leaving 19 bases between them. Germline-derived CDR1 and CDR2 are MNHEY and SMNVEV (reference sequence). The CDR3 covers 15 residues. In nucleotides, the CDR3 is TGTGCCAGCAGTTTCGGTCGGCCTTGGGCGTGGGGCTACACCTTC. It translates to CASSFGRPWAWGYTF.

This clonotype occurred many times. The CDR3: CASSLRPGRSEQYF. The CDR3 nucleotides are TGTGCCAGCAGCTTAAGGCCAGGTAGAAGCGAGCAGTACTTC. V is TRBV7-2 and J is TRBJ2-7, with D hard to call. Between the trimmed V and J ends, which lost 2 bases and 6 bases, there was a span of 14 bases. The CDR3 has 14 residues. Germline lookup yields CDR1 SGHTA and CDR2 FQGNSA.

The genes are TRBV14 and TRBJ2-2, with no clear D. The CDR3 is 16 amino acids. CDR1 is SGHDN and CDR2 is FVKESK in the germline V gene. V was trimmed by 2 bases and J by 1 base, leaving 11 bases between them. The CDR3 loop reads CASSQYLRWNTGELFF. The CDR3 nucleotides are TGTGCCAGCAGCCAATATCTTAGATGGAACACCGGGGAGCTGTTTTTT.

The chain recombines TRBV30 with TRBJ2-7; TRBD2 matches at 7 bases. The CDR3 runs to 12 residues. Looked up from germline, CDR1 is GTSNPN and CDR2 is SVGIG (reference sequence). V shed 8 bases and J 2 bases; nucleotides not matched to a gene: 6. CDR3 DNA sequence: TGTGCCGGGGCCCGGGAGGCCTACGAGCAGTACTTC. Translated, it gives CAGAREAYEQYF.

The sample holds many counts of this clonotype. J is TRBJ1-3 and V is TRBV2; D is possibly TRBD1 (5 bases). CDR1 is SNHLY and CDR2 is FYNNEI in the germline V gene. V lost 6 bases to trimming and J lost 0 bases, with 15 bases between them. There are 16 residues in the CDR3. The CDR3 is CASRGIGVPSGNTIYF. The CDR3 region has the DNA TGTGCCAGCAGGGGGATAGGGGTTCCCTCTGGAAACACCATATATTTT.

This clonotype was found many times. The rearrangement links TRBV2 to TRBJ1-5; no definite D call. This CDR3 region has 14 residues. V was cut by 4 bases and J by 1 base, with 8 bases left in between. Germline lookup yields CDR1 SNHLY and CDR2 FYNNEI. As DNA, the CDR3 is TGTGCCAGCAGTGCGCAAAGGAGCAATCAGCCCCAGCATTTT. It translates to CASSAQRSNQPQHF.

This clonotype came up a few times. V and J are TRBV6-1 and TRBJ1-3; no reliable D call. Per the germline V gene, CDR1 is MNHNS and CDR2 is SASEGT. The V and J ends lost 7 bases and 0 bases respectively, with 10 bases between them. This CDR3 has 14 residues. This CDR3 is CASTRAFSGNTIYF. As DNA, the CDR3 is TGTGCCAGCACTCGCGCTTTCTCTGGAAACACCATATATTTT.

The J gene is TRBJ2-2, the V gene TRBV18; 7 bases fit TRBD1. In germline, CDR1 is KGHSH, CDR2 LQKENI. The CDR3 is 16 amino acids. The junction had 6 bases not matched to a gene; V was cut back by 5 bases and J by 0 bases. The CDR3 coding sequence is TGTGCCAGCTCAGCCGAAGGGGGCCCGAACACCGGGGAGCTGTTTTTT. This translates into CASSAEGGPNTGELFF.

The CDR3: CASSPGEQVYGYTF. CDR3 coding DNA: TGTGCCAGCAGTCCAGGGGAACAGGTCTATGGCTACACCTTC. The chain combines TRBV12-3 or TRBV12-4 with TRBJ1-2; the D gene is possibly TRBD1 (6 bases). The CDR3 spans 14 residues. V shed 5 bases and J shed 4 bases, with 14 bases lying between them.

The chain employs TRBV12-3 or TRBV12-4 and TRBJ2-2, with D possibly TRBD2 on 5 matching bases. The V end was cut by 7 bases, the J end by 3 bases, with 9 bases between. The CDR3 loop spans 13 amino acids. The DNA of the CDR3 is TGTGCCAGCACCCAGAGGGACACCGGGGAGCTGTTTTTT. It translates to CASTQRDTGELFF.